The 4 T cell receptor beta chains below come from one sample, sequenced in a study of blood T cells in healthy people across ages. A second 7 to 11 cycle PCR used barcoded and J-beta primers. Using its own MiXCR run on the 5' RACE reads, TCRdb lists one record per CDR3 protein. Here the sample spans over a million distinct CDR3 sequences, 40% to 55% being singletons. Sequencing was done on a sample of blood. The receptors were sampled from an older woman in good health.

The rearrangement uses TRBV27 and TRBJ2-1, with no clear D. V lost 4 bases to trimming and J lost 6 bases, with 13 bases between them. The CDR3 is made up of 14 amino acids. From germline, CDR1 is MNHEY and CDR2 SMNVEV (reference sequence). CDR3 DNA: TGTGCCAGCAGTTCCCGACCAGAGGCCAATGAGCAGTTCTTC. Translated, it gives CASSSRPEANEQFF.

This clonotype was counted between two and nine times. The chain has TRBV11-2 and TRBJ2-1; 9 positions match TRBD2. Losses at the gene ends were 0 bases for V and 6 bases for J; bases not matched to a gene: 6. Germline V gene sequence: CDR1 SGHAT, CDR2 FQNNGV. This CDR3 has 16 amino acids. This CDR3 is CASSLDRASGTNEQFF. The CDR3 nucleotides read TGTGCCAGCAGCTTAGATAGGGCTAGCGGGACCAATGAGCAGTTCTTC. The whole variable domain, filled in from reference TRBV11-2 and TRBJ2-1, reads EAGVAQSPRYKIIEKRQSVAFWCNPISGHATLYWYQQILGQGPKLLIQFQNNGVVDDSQLPKDRFSAERLKGVDSTLKIQPAKLEDSAVYLCASSLDRASGTNEQFFGPGTRLTVL.

The J gene is TRBJ2-1, the V gene TRBV6-1; 12 bases are a match to TRBD2. After removal of 0 bases from V and 9 bases from J, the junction contained 6 bases not matched to a gene. CDR3 length: 16 amino acids. In germline, CDR1 is MNHNS, CDR2 SASEGT. Here the CDR3 DNA reads TGTGCCAGCAGTGAAGCGCGGCTAGCGGGAGGGGGTGAGCAGTTCTTC. Encoded protein: CASSEARLAGGGEQFF.

This clonotype was picked up many times. The chain carries TRBV29-1 and TRBJ2-1; D perhaps matches TRBD2 (7 bases). Between the trimmed V and J ends, which lost 4 bases and 4 bases, there was a span of 20 bases. Germline CDR1 reads SQVTM; CDR2 reads ANQGSEA. This CDR3 has 16 residues. The CDR3 loop is CSVGRTASGIYNEQFF. The CDR3 DNA sequence: TGCAGCGTTGGTAGGACAGCAAGCGGGATTTACAATGAGCAGTTCTTC.